This T cell receptor beta chain was found in a study of memory B cells and T cells in multiple sclerosis. Concerning this clone: Its target is unknown.

After stimulus-free culture, autoproliferating CFSE-dim and non-proliferating CFSE-high T cells were sequenced separately. Pooled replicate wells came from 5x10^7 CFSE-labeled PBMCs cultured roughly seven days without stimulus. The germline gives CDR1 SEHNR, CDR2 FQNEAQ (reference sequence). V was clipped by 4 bases and J by 3 bases; unmatched bases: 5. The CDR3 is 15 residues long. The table came from immunoSEQ multiplex PCR; TCRdb's copy has only in-frame clones and leaves some out. The table lists about 42,000 clones, over 75% of them singletons. Material: PBMCs from blood kept in culture. The chain links TRBV7-9 to TRBJ2-7, with 11 nucleotides matching TRBD1. This clonotype originated in a human donor with multiple sclerosis. The DNA for the CDR3 is TGTGCCAGCAGCTCCACCGGGACAGGGGGCTACGAGCAGTACTTC. This codes for CASSSTGTGGYEQYF.